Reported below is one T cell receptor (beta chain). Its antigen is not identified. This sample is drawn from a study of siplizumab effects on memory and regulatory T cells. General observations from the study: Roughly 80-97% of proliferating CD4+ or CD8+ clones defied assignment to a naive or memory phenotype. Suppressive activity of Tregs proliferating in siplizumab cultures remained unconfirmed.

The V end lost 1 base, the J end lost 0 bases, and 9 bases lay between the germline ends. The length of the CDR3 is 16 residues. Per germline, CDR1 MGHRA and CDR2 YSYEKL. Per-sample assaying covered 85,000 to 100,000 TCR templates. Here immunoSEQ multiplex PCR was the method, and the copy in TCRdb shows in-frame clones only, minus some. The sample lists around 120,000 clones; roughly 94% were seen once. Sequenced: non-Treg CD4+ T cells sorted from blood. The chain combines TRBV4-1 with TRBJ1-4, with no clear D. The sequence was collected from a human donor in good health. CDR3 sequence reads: CASSQVIGPTNEKLFF. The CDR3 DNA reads TGCGCCAGCAGCCAAGTGATAGGTCCAACTAATGAAAAACTGTTTTTT.